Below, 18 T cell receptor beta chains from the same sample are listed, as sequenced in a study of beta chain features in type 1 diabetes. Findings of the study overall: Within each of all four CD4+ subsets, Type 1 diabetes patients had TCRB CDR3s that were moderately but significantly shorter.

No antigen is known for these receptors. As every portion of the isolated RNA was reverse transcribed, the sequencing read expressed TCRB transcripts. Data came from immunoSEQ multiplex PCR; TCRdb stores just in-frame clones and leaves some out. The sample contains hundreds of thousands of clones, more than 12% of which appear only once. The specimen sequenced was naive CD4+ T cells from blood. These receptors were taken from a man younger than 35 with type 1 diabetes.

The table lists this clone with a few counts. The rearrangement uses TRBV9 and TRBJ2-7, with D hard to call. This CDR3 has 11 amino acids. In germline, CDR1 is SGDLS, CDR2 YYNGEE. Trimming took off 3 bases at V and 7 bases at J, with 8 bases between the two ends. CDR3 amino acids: CASSGVGEQYF. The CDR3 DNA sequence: TGTGCCAGCAGCGGAGTGGGGGAGCAGTACTTC.

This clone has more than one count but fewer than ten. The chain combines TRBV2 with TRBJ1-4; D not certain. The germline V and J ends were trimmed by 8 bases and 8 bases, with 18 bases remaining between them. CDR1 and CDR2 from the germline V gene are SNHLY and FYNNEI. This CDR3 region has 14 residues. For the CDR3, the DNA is TGTGCCAGCTCCCCAGCGAGAATCGAGGAAAAACTGTTTTTT. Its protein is CASSPARIEEKLFF.

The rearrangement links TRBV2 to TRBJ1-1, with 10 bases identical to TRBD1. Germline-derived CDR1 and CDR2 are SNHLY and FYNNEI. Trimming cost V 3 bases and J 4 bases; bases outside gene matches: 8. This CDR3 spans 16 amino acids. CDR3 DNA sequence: TGTGCCAGCAGTGACTACCGGGACAGGGGATCCACTGAAGCTTTCTTT. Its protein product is CASSDYRDRGSTEAFF. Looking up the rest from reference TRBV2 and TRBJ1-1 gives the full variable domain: EPEVTQTPSHQVTQMGQEVILRCVPISNHLYFYWYRQILGQKVEFLVSFYNNEISEKSEIFDDQFSVERPDGSNFTLKIRSTKLEDSAMYFCASSDYRDRGSTEAFFGQGTRLTVV.

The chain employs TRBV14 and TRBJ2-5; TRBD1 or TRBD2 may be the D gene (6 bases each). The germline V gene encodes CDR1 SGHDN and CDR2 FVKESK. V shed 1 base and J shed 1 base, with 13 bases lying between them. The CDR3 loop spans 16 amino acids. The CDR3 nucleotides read TGTGCCAGCAGCCAAGTTGGGGGGCTCATCCAAGAGACCCAGTACTTC. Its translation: CASSQVGGLIQETQYF.

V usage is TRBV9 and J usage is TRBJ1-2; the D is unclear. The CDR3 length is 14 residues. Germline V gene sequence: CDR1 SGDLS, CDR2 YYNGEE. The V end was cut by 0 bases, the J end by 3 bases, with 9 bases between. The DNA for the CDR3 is TGTGCCAGCAGCGTAGCCCCGATGGACTATGGCTACACCTTC. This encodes CASSVAPMDYGYTF.

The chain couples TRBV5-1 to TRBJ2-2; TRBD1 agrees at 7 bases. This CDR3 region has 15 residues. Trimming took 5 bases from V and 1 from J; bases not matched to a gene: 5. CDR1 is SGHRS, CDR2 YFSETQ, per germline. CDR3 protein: CASRRQGGNTGELFF. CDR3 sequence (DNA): TGCGCCAGCAGACGACAGGGTGGGAACACCGGGGAGCTGTTTTTT.

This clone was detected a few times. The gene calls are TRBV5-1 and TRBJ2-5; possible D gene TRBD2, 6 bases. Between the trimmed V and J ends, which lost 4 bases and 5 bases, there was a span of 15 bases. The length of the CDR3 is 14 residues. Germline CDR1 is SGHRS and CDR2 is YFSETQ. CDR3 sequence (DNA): TGCGCCAGCAGCCCGGCAGCGGGCGGGGAGACCCAGTACTTC. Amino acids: CASSPAAGGETQYF.

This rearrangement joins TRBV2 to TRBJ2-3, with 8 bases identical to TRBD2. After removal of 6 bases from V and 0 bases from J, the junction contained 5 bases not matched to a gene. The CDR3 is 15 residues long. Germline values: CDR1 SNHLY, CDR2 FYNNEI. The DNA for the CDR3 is TGTGCCAGCAGCAGTAGCGGGGCTAGCACAGATACGCAGTATTTT. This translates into CASSSSGASTDTQYF.

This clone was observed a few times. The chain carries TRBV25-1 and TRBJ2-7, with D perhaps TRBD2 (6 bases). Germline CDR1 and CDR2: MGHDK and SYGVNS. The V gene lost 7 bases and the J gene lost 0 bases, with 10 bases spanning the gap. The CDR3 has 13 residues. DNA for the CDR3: TGTGCCAGCACCCCGGGGGTCTCCTACGAGCAGTACTTC. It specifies CASTPGVSYEQYF.

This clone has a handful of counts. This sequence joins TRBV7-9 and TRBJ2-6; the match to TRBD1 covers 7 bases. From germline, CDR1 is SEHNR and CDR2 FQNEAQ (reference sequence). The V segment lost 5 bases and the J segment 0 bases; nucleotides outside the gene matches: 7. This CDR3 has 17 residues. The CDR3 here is CASSLTPGGSGANVLTF. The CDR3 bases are TGTGCCAGCAGCCTAACTCCAGGGGGCTCTGGGGCCAACGTCCTGACTTTC.

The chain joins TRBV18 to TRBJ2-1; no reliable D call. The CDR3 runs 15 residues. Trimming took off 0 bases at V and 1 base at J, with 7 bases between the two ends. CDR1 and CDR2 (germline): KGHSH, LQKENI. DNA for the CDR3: TGTGCCAGCTCACCACCGAAGAATTCCTACAATGAGCAGTTCTTC. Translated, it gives CASSPPKNSYNEQFF.

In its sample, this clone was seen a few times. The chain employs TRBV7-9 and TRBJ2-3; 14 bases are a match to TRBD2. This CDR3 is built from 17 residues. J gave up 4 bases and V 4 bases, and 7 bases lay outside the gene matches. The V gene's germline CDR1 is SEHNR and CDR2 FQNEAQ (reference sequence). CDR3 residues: CASSSEPGLAGADTQYF. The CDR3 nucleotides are TGTGCCAGCAGCTCGGAGCCGGGACTAGCGGGAGCAGATACGCAGTATTTT.

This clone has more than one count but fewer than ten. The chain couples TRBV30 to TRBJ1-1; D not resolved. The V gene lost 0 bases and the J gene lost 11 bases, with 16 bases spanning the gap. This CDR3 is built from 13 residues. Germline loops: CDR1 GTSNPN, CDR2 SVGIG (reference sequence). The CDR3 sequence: CAWSVHRTPGAFF. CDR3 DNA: TGTGCCTGGAGTGTACATCGTACACCTGGCGCTTTCTTT.

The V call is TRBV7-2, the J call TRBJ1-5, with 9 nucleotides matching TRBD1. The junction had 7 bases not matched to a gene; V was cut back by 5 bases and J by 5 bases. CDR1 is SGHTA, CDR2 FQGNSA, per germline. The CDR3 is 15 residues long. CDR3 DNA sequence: TGTGCCAGCAGCCACGGGACAGGGAGAGATCAGCCCCAGCATTTT. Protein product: CASSHGTGRDQPQHF.

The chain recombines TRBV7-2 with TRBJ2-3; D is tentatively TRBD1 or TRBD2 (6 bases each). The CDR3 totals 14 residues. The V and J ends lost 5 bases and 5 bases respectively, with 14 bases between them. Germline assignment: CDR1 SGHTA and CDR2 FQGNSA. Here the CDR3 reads CASSEGGRLDTQYF. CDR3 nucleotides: TGTGCCAGCAGCGAAGGGGGGAGGCTAGATACGCAGTATTTT.

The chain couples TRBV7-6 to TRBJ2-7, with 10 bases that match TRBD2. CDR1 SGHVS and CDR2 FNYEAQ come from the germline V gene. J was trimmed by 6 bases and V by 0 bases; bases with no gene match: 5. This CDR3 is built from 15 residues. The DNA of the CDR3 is TGTGCCAGCAGCTTAGCCCCTAGCGGGAGTTCCGAGCAGTACTTC. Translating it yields CASSLAPSGSSEQYF.

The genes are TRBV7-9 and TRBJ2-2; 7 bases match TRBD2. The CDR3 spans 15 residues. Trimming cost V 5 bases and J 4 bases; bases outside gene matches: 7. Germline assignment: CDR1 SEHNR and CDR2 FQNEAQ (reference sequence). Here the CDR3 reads CASSLLAILTGELFF. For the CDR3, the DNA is TGTGCCAGCAGCCTACTAGCGATTCTCACCGGGGAGCTGTTTTTT.

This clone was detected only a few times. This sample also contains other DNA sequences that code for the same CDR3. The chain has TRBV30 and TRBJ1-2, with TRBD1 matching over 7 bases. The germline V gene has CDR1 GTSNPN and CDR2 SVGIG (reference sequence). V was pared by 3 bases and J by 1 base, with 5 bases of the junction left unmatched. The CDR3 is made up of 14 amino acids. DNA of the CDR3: TGTGCCTGGAGCCGGGACAGTCTTAACTATGGCTACACCTTC. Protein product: CAWSRDSLNYGYTF.